This TCR beta chain stems from a study of T cell clonality in common variable immunodeficiency. The study's findings and limits: The cause of increased CVID clonality remains unclear without subpopulation sequencing. Fewer TCRbeta clones were shared among CVID subjects than controls. Common variable immunodeficiency TCR beta sequences reportedly had fewer deletions and N-nucleotide insertions.

Each donor provided about 4.5 to 8.5 ml of heparinized whole blood. This clone was recorded at least ten times. Its target is not known. The DNA ends 3 residues before the CDR3 does, and the rest of the CDR3 is filled in from the germline J gene. Assay used: immunoSEQ multiplex PCR; TCRdb lists only in-frame clones, some missing. The specimen gives some 45,000 clones without singletons; the ten biggest hold 5% to 6.5%. Per the germline V gene, CDR1 is SGHRS and CDR2 is YFSETQ. This CDR3 region has 17 residues. V shed 4 bases and J 0 bases; nucleotides not matched to a gene: 9. The TCR originated in a person aged 18-69 years in good health. The sequenced sample was peripheral blood mononuclear cells. The chain carries TRBV5-1 and TRBJ2-3; 9 nucleotides agree with TRBD2. The part of the CDR3 DNA that was read is TGCGCCAGCAGCCTGGAGGTAGCGGGGGTAAGCACAGATACG. This sequence encodes CASSLEVAGVSTDT. The whole CDR3 reads CASSLEVAGVSTDTQYF.